A single sample gave rise to the 24 T cell receptor beta chains below, sequenced in a study of cytomegalovirus exposure and HLA in healthy donors. In the PCR, 60 Vbeta and 13 Jbeta primers were used. Libraries were prepared by immunoSEQ multiplex PCR; TCRdb keeps only in-frame clonotypes and omits some of them. The table lists roughly 110,000 clones, with roughly 6.6% in the top ten. Material for sequencing was PBMCs. The receptors were gathered from a man between 40 and 49 years old in good health and CMV-seropositive.

This chain uses TRBV25-1 with TRBJ1-2, with D uncertain. The CDR3 sequence is 13 residues long. Germline V gene data show CDR1 as MGHDK and CDR2 as SYGVNS. Trimming shortened V by 2 bases and J by 8 bases, and 12 bases separated the two germline ends. CDR3 loop: CASSELGGGGYTF. CDR3 DNA: TGTGCCAGCAGTGAACTGGGAGGTGGAGGCTACACCTTC.

The chain uses TRBV6-5 and TRBJ1-1, with D maybe TRBD1 (5 bases). Germline V CDR1 and CDR2: MNHEY, SVGAGI. CDR3 size: 16 residues. V gave up 1 base and J gave up 1 base, with 13 bases separating them. The CDR3 protein is CASSYYQQESNTEAFF. The CDR3, as DNA: TGTGCCAGCAGTTACTATCAACAGGAATCGAACACTGAAGCTTTCTTT.

The J gene is TRBJ2-6, the V gene TRBV5-1; 7 nucleotides match TRBD1. V was clipped by 8 bases and J by 0 bases; unmatched bases: 8. This CDR3 contains 16 residues. The germline gives CDR1 SGHRS, CDR2 YFSETQ. Here the CDR3 reads CASVGQTTSGANVLTF. For the CDR3, the DNA is TGCGCCAGTGTGGGACAGACCACCTCTGGGGCCAACGTCCTGACTTTC.

This rearrangement joins TRBV4-3 to TRBJ2-1; D perhaps matches TRBD2 (5 bases). There are 17 residues in the CDR3. Germline CDR1 reads LGHNA; CDR2 reads YSLEER. V lost 1 base and J lost 7, with 20 bases in between. The CDR3 sequence: CASSQGLPGKILNEQFF. CDR3 nucleotides: TGCGCCAGCAGCCAAGGGTTGCCGGGGAAAATTCTGAATGAGCAGTTCTTC.

The V call is TRBV18, the J call TRBJ2-2, with D perhaps matching TRBD2 (6 bases). V lost 2 bases and J 0 bases, leaving 10 bases between the germline ends. The CDR3 consists of 16 residues. Germline-derived CDR1 and CDR2 are KGHSH and LQKENI. CDR3 bases: TGTGCCAGCTCACCAGGTCTAGCGTCGAACACCGGGGAGCTGTTTTTT. It is translated as CASSPGLASNTGELFF.

CDR3 nucleotides: TGTGCCGGATCTCCGGGAGGGGGCGAGCAGTACTTC. This gives the protein CAGSPGGGEQYF. The rearrangement uses TRBV7-2 and TRBJ2-7; TRBD2 aligns across 8 bases. This CDR3 has 12 amino acids. The ends lost 11 bases at V and 6 bases at J; junction bases unmatched: 9. From germline, CDR1 is SGHTA and CDR2 FQGNSA.

The chain combines TRBV18 with TRBJ2-7, with D possibly being TRBD2 (6 bases). The V gene lost 6 bases and the J gene lost 2 bases, with 14 bases spanning the gap. The CDR3 contains 14 residues. CDR1 and CDR2 (germline): KGHSH, LQKENI. CDR3 sequence reads: CASSLAEGAYEQYF. In DNA, the CDR3 is TGTGCCAGCTCGTTAGCGGAGGGTGCCTACGAGCAGTACTTC.

The chain uses TRBV27 and TRBJ2-3; TRBD2 agrees at 8 bases. The V gene's germline CDR1 is MNHEY and CDR2 SMNVEV (reference sequence). CDR3 size: 16 residues. The V gene end was trimmed by 7 bases and the J gene end by 4 bases; junction bases not matched to a gene: 13. In DNA, the CDR3 is TGTGCCAGCAAGCTCCGACCCGGGAGGGTATCAGATACGCAGTATTTT. Protein sequence: CASKLRPGRVSDTQYF.

The J gene is TRBJ2-4, the V gene TRBV11-1; 8 bases align to TRBD1. J gave up 0 bases and V 3 bases, and 4 bases lay outside the gene matches. Germline V gene lookup returns CDR1 SGHAT and CDR2 FQDESV (reference sequence). The CDR3 totals 16 residues. The DNA for the CDR3 is TGTGCCAGCAGCTTTGGACAGGGCTTAGCCAAAAACATTCAGTACTTC. Amino acids: CASSFGQGLAKNIQYF. Filled out from reference TRBV11-1 and TRBJ2-4, the complete variable domain reads EAEVAQSPRYKITEKSQAVAFWCDPISGHATLYWYRQILGQGPELLVQFQDESVVDDSQLPKDRFSAERLKGVDSTLKIQPAELGDSAMYLCASSFGQGLAKNIQYFGAGTRLSVL.

The CDR3 region has the DNA TGTGCCAGTAGCCGGACAGGGGGGGACACCGGGGAGCTGTTTTTT. Its protein product is CASSRTGGDTGELFF. The chain has TRBV19 and TRBJ2-2, with 10 bases fitting TRBD1. Trimming took 6 bases from V and 3 from J; bases not matched to a gene: 4. CDR1 LNHDA and CDR2 SQIVND come from the germline V gene (reference sequence). The CDR3 has 15 residues.

CDR3 sequence reads: CASSRSLGGLAKNIQYF. Written as DNA, the CDR3 is TGTGCCAGTAGTCGATCCCTCGGGGGGCTCGCCAAAAACATTCAGTACTTC. The chain is built from TRBV19 and TRBJ2-4, with a tentative D call TRBD2 (7 bases). CDR1 and CDR2 (germline): LNHDA, SQIVND (reference sequence). The CDR3 has 17 residues. V shed 5 bases and J shed 1 base, with 18 bases lying between them. The complete variable domain, with remaining parts taken from reference TRBV19 and TRBJ2-4, reads DGGITQSPKYLFRKEGQNVTLSCEQNLNHDAMYWYRQDPGQGLRLIYYSQIVNDFQKGDIAEGYSVSREKKESFPLTVTSAQKNPTAFYLCASSRSLGGLAKNIQYFGAGTRLSVL.

V gene TRBV29-1 combines with J gene TRBJ2-5, with D hard to call. V was pared by 7 bases and J by 4 bases, with 7 bases between. From germline, CDR1 is SQVTM and CDR2 ANQGSEA. The CDR3 has 10 amino acids. The CDR3 spells CSGARETQYF. As DNA, the CDR3 is TGCAGCGGGGCACGAGAGACCCAGTACTTC.

The gene calls are TRBV10-2 and TRBJ1-2; TRBD1 is a possible D gene (5 bases). The CDR3 extends over 14 amino acids. The germline CDR1 and CDR2 sequences are WSHSY and SAAADI. The V end was cut by 6 bases, the J end by 3 bases, with 14 bases between. CDR3 sequence reads: CASSLGGTYYGYTF. DNA of the CDR3: TGCGCCAGCAGCTTAGGAGGGACCTACTATGGCTACACCTTC.

This sequence joins TRBV2 and TRBJ2-5, with TRBD2 identical over 8 bases. CDR1 SNHLY and CDR2 FYNNEI come from the germline V gene. J lost 5 bases, V lost 4 bases, and 6 bases had no gene match. This CDR3 spans 14 amino acids. This chain's CDR3 is CASSAGRARETQYF. The CDR3, as DNA: TGTGCCAGCAGTGCCGGGAGGGCCAGGGAGACCCAGTACTTC. Variable domain in full (rest from reference TRBV2 and TRBJ2-5): EPEVTQTPSHQVTQMGQEVILRCVPISNHLYFYWYRQILGQKVEFLVSFYNNEISEKSEIFDDQFSVERPDGSNFTLKIRSTKLEDSAMYFCASSAGRARETQYFGPGTRLLVL.

The chain links TRBV11-2 to TRBJ2-7; D possibly corresponds to TRBD2 (5 bases). The V end was cut by 2 bases, the J end by 2 bases, with 16 bases between. Germline V gives CDR1 SGHAT, CDR2 FQNNGV. This CDR3 is built from 16 residues. CDR3 DNA: TGTGCCAGCAGCTTATCCGCCGCGGGTCGGACCTACGAGCAGTACTTC. It encodes CASSLSAAGRTYEQYF.

The chain couples TRBV19 to TRBJ2-7; 10 nucleotides align to TRBD1. The CDR3 sequence is 14 residues long. The V gene end was trimmed by 5 bases and the J gene end by 4 bases; junction bases not matched to a gene: 5. Germline-derived CDR1 and CDR2 are LNHDA and SQIVND (reference sequence). Here the CDR3 DNA reads TGTGCCAGTAGTGTCGGGACAGGGGTTTACGAGCAGTACTTC. It specifies CASSVGTGVYEQYF.

The V gene is TRBV7-3, the J gene TRBJ2-1; 10 nucleotides line up with TRBD2. The germline CDR1 and CDR2 sequences are SGHTA and FQGTGA. V gave up 6 bases and J gave up 3 bases; unmatched junction bases: 5. CDR3 length equals 15 residues. This CDR3 reads CASRRTSGFYNEQFF. CDR3 in DNA: TGTGCCAGCAGGAGGACTAGCGGTTTCTACAATGAGCAGTTCTTC. Variable domain in full (rest from reference TRBV7-3 and TRBJ2-1): GAGVSQTPSNKVTEKGKYVELRCDPISGHTALYWYRQSLGQGPEFLIYFQGTGAADDSGLPNDRFFAVRPEGSVSTLKIQRTERGDSAVYLCASRRTSGFYNEQFFGPGTRLTVL.

V and J are TRBV10-1 and TRBJ2-3; TRBD2 might be the D (5 bases). Trimming left V 0 bases short and J 3 bases short, with 7 bases between. Germline-derived CDR1 and CDR2 are WNHNN and SYGVQD (reference sequence). The CDR3 has 14 residues. The chain's CDR3 is CASSESLATDTQYF. DNA for the CDR3: TGCGCCAGCAGTGAGTCGTTAGCGACAGATACGCAGTATTTT.

V gene TRBV19 combines with J gene TRBJ2-6; possible D gene TRBD2, 5 bases. The CDR3 runs 16 residues. Trimming removed 3 bases at V and 0 bases at J, with 9 bases between. Germline loops: CDR1 LNHDA, CDR2 SQIVND (reference sequence). The CDR3 DNA reads TGTGCCAGTAGTATCCTTCGGGGCTCTGGGGCCAACGTCCTGACTTTC. Protein: CASSILRGSGANVLTF.

V gene TRBV11-2 combines with J gene TRBJ2-2; maybe TRBD1 (5 bases). Germline CDR1 and CDR2: SGHAT and FQNNGV. V was clipped by 0 bases and J by 6 bases, with 14 bases between them. The CDR3 contains 16 residues. For the CDR3, the DNA is TGTGCCAGCAGCTTAGAAAGGCAGGGAAGAGCCGGGGAGCTGTTTTTT. Its translation is CASSLERQGRAGELFF.

The rearrangement joins TRBV7-9 to TRBJ2-1; D unresolved. Germline CDR1 is SEHNR and CDR2 is FQNEAQ (reference sequence). The V end was cut by 6 bases, the J end by 7 bases, with 7 bases between. This CDR3 has 11 residues. The CDR3 coding sequence is TGTGCCAGCAGTCTCCAGAATGAGCAGTTCTTC. Translating gives CASSLQNEQFF.

The CDR3: CASSFDRGVETQYF. The DNA for the CDR3 is TGTGCCAGCAGCTTTGACAGGGGAGTTGAGACCCAGTACTTC. The chain recombines TRBV5-4 with TRBJ2-5; 8 bases agree with TRBD1. The CDR3 loop spans 14 amino acids. Trimming cost V 2 bases and J 5 bases; bases outside gene matches: 5. Per the germline V gene, CDR1 is SGHNT and CDR2 is YYREEE (reference sequence).

This rearrangement joins TRBV7-9 to TRBJ2-7, with no clear D. This CDR3 comprises 15 residues. Germline V gene sequence: CDR1 SEHNR, CDR2 FQNEAQ (reference sequence). V was trimmed by 1 base and J by 3 bases, leaving 13 bases between them. CDR3 DNA sequence: TGTGCCAGCAGCTTAGTGCCATCCTTCAGCTACGAGCAGTACTTC. Its protein is CASSLVPSFSYEQYF. The variable domain in full, with the rest retrieved from reference TRBV7-9 and TRBJ2-7, is DTGVSQNPRHKITKRGQNVTFRCDPISEHNRLYWYRQTLGQGPEFLTYFQNEAQLEKSRLLSDRFSAERPKGSFSTLEIQRTEQGDSAMYLCASSLVPSFSYEQYFGPGTRLTVT.

The chain carries TRBV19 and TRBJ2-1; 7 bases are shared with TRBD2. CDR3 length: 19 amino acids. CDR1 LNHDA and CDR2 SQIVND come from the germline V gene (reference sequence). With 5 bases clipped from V and 1 base from J, the junction kept 17 bases outside the gene matches. In DNA form, the CDR3 reads TGTGCCAGTAGTCCATCTCGTATCTTTAGCGGGTGGTCCTACAATGAGCAGTTCTTC. Its protein is CASSPSRIFSGWSYNEQFF.